This note documents a single T cell receptor (beta chain) sequence. Its antigen remains unknown. This sample is drawn from a study of Tregs in tolerant kidney transplant recipients. Across the study: Recipients received nonmyeloablative bone marrow transplants from related graft donors, with transient mixed chimerism. Regarding the study as a whole: The small number of patients limits these findings pending further validation. Antigen-driven expansion was suggested because donor-specific Tregs expanded more than all Tregs in tolerant patients. Biological reproducibility was not directly addressed, but technical replication error appeared minimal.

This CDR3 region has 14 residues. V was trimmed by 5 bases and J by 0 bases, leaving 10 bases between them. Germline V CDR1 and CDR2: MDHEN, SYDVKM. This table comes from immunoSEQ multiplex PCR, and its TCRdb copy is limited to in-frame clones, with some not included. The sample shows roughly 66,000 clones, approximately 92% of them seen only once. This specimen consisted of CD8+ T cells from blood, obtained before the transplant. This clonotype was obtained from a human donor who received a combined kidney and bone marrow transplant. The V call is TRBV28, the J call TRBJ2-5, with D uncertain. CDR3 bases: TGTGCCAGCAGTACAAGAATGAACCAAGAGACCCAGTACTTC. The encoded protein is CASSTRMNQETQYF.